Below are 18 T cell receptor beta chains sequenced from a single sample in a study of blood T cell repertoires in COVID-19. Libraries were prepared by immunoSEQ multiplex PCR; TCRdb keeps only in-frame clonotypes and omits some of them. The table includes some 430,000 clones, about 90% detected once. Sequences were obtained from PBMCs or T cells enriched from blood (not recorded which). Every receptor here comes from a man younger than 30 who had recovered from COVID-19.

The V call is TRBV15, the J call TRBJ1-4; 10 bases fit TRBD1. V was clipped by 3 bases and J by 7 bases; unmatched bases: 5. CDR3 size: 15 residues. Germline loops: CDR1 LNHNV, CDR2 YYDKDF (reference sequence). Here the CDR3 DNA reads TGTGCCACCAGCAGGACAGGGGGCATGGGTGAAAAACTGTTTTTT. As protein: CATSRTGGMGEKLFF. The entire variable domain, with the rest obtained from reference TRBV15 and TRBJ1-4, is as follows: DAMVIQNPRYQVTQFGKPVTLSCSQTLNHNVMYWYQQKSSQAPKLLFHYYDKDFNNEADTPDNFQSRRPNTSFCFLDIRSPGLGDTAMYLCATSRTGGMGEKLFFGSGTQLSVL.

This clone was observed a single time. The CDR3 region has the DNA TGCGCCAGCTCAGGGTACACAGATACGCAGTATTTT. It translates to CASSGYTDTQYF. V usage is TRBV4-1 and J usage is TRBJ2-3, with a weak D call TRBD1 (5 bases). V lost 8 bases and J 2 bases, leaving 8 bases between the germline ends. The CDR3 extends over 12 amino acids. Germline loops: CDR1 MGHRA, CDR2 YSYEKL.

The rearrangement joins TRBV7-9 to TRBJ1-3; D perhaps matches TRBD1 (6 bases). The CDR3 is made up of 18 amino acids. The germline V and J ends were trimmed by 5 bases and 0 bases, with 20 bases remaining between them. In germline, CDR1 is SEHNR, CDR2 FQNEAQ (reference sequence). CDR3 in amino acids: CASSLSPLGRGSGNTIYF. The CDR3 DNA reads TGTGCCAGCAGCCTTAGTCCCTTGGGCAGGGGCTCTGGAAACACCATATATTTT.

The V gene is TRBV7-9, the J gene TRBJ1-4; 7 bases line up with TRBD1. The CDR3 sequence is 16 residues long. Per the germline V gene, CDR1 is SEHNR and CDR2 is FQNEAQ (reference sequence). V shed 2 bases, J shed 0 bases, and the junction held 3 bases outside the gene matches. The CDR3 protein is CASSLRGLATNEKLFF. The CDR3 coding sequence is TGTGCCAGCAGCTTAAGGGGGCTTGCAACTAATGAAAAACTGTTTTTT.

This rearrangement joins TRBV10-3 to TRBJ1-4; possibly TRBD1 for D (5 bases). Between the trimmed V and J ends, which lost 9 bases and 1 base, there was a span of 9 bases. From germline, CDR1 is ENHRY and CDR2 SYGVKD. The CDR3 is 13 amino acids. The CDR3 loop is CAIRGGTNEKLFF. The CDR3 DNA reads TGTGCCATTCGCGGGGGAACTAATGAAAAACTGTTTTTT.

The chain links TRBV20-1 to TRBJ2-2; a possible D gene is TRBD2 (6 bases). CDR1 is DFQATT and CDR2 is SNEGSKA in the germline V gene (reference sequence). V was shortened by 3 bases and J by 9 bases, with 20 bases between the two germline ends. This CDR3 has 15 amino acids. CDR3 DNA: TGCAGTGCTAGTCCAGACTGGGGGGACCCCCGGGAGCTGTTTTTT. Translation: CSASPDWGDPRELFF.

This chain links TRBV24-1 with TRBJ2-2, with D possibly being TRBD2 (5 bases). Germline lookup yields CDR1 KGHDR and CDR2 SFDVKD. With 7 bases removed from V and 0 bases from J, the gap between germline ends came to 14 bases. The CDR3 contains 16 residues. CDR3 amino acids: CATRSGLKTNTGELFF. CDR3 bases: TGTGCCACCAGATCTGGACTGAAGACGAACACCGGGGAGCTGTTTTTT.

The J gene is TRBJ1-4, the V gene TRBV30, with D tentatively TRBD1 (5 bases). This CDR3 has 13 residues. CDR1 is GTSNPN, CDR2 SVGIG, per germline (reference sequence). V dropped 0 bases and J dropped 7 bases, with 9 bases sitting between them. The CDR3 spells CAWSVGTVEKLFF. The DNA of the CDR3 is TGTGCCTGGAGTGTAGGGACTGTTGAAAAACTGTTTTTT.

The chain employs TRBV5-5 and TRBJ1-5, with a weak D call TRBD1 (5 bases). V lost 3 bases and J 5 bases, leaving 15 bases between the germline ends. This CDR3 has 15 amino acids. Germline V gene sequence: CDR1 SGHKS, CDR2 YYEKEE (reference sequence). This CDR3 is CASSWVGTPDQPQHF. Here the CDR3 DNA reads TGTGCCAGCAGCTGGGTAGGGACTCCCGATCAGCCCCAGCATTTT.

In its sample, this clone was seen a few times. This chain connects TRBV3-1 (or the pseudogene TRBV3-2) to TRBJ1-6, with D possibly TRBD1 on 5 matching bases. Per the germline V gene, CDR1 is LGHDT and CDR2 is YNNKEL (reference sequence). The CDR3 sequence is 17 residues long. Between the trimmed V and J ends, which lost 0 bases and 7 bases, there was a span of 16 bases. The CDR3 nucleotides read TGTGCCAGCAGCCAAGATGGGGGGATGACACCGAATTCACCCCTCCACTTT. Protein sequence: CASSQDGGMTPNSPLHF.

The chain is built from TRBV10-3 and TRBJ1-2; TRBD1 matches 7 bases. Germline values: CDR1 ENHRY, CDR2 SYGVKD. V lost 3 bases and J lost 2; bases outside the gene matches: 6. CDR3 length: 15 amino acids. The CDR3 protein is CAISDPDRLNYGYTF. The CDR3 nucleotides are TGTGCCATCAGTGACCCGGACAGGCTAAACTATGGCTACACCTTC.

This clone came up many times. V gene TRBV29-1 combines with J gene TRBJ1-1; 7 positions agree with TRBD1. From germline, CDR1 is SQVTM and CDR2 ANQGSEA. The CDR3 is 13 residues long. V dropped 5 bases and J dropped 0; count of bases not matched to a gene: 3. The CDR3 sequence is CSVRTGLNTEAFF. The CDR3 nucleotides read TGCAGCGTTCGGACAGGACTGAACACTGAAGCTTTCTTT.

This chain uses TRBV29-1 with TRBJ2-5; possibly TRBD1 for D (7 bases). V was cut by 4 bases and J by 3 bases, with 15 bases left in between. There are 14 residues in the CDR3. In germline, CDR1 is SQVTM, CDR2 ANQGSEA. The CDR3 nucleotides read TGCAGCGTTGGGAGGGACAGCAAAAAAGAGACCCAGTACTTC. Protein: CSVGRDSKKETQYF.

J is TRBJ2-1 and V is TRBV19; no definite D call. V dropped 2 bases and J dropped 9 bases, with 11 bases sitting between them. Per the germline V gene, CDR1 is LNHDA and CDR2 is SQIVND (reference sequence). This CDR3 is built from 13 residues. The CDR3 nucleotides read TGTGCCAGTAGTATATCCGGTTCTGGTGAGCAGTTCTTC. Amino acids: CASSISGSGEQFF.

The chain has TRBV3-1 (or the pseudogene TRBV3-2) and TRBJ1-2; D is perhaps TRBD1 (6 bases). Trimming removed 1 base from V and 4 bases from J, with 13 bases in between. This CDR3 contains 15 residues. Germline V gene data show CDR1 as LGHDT and CDR2 as YNNKEL (reference sequence). The CDR3 is CASSQGGGRTYGYTF. For the CDR3, the DNA is TGTGCCAGCAGCCAAGGTGGGGGCAGAACCTATGGCTACACCTTC.

The V call is TRBV9, the J call TRBJ1-3; TRBD1 might be the D (5 bases). This CDR3 has 15 amino acids. Germline CDR1 reads SGDLS; CDR2 reads YYNGEE. The germline V and J ends were trimmed by 2 bases and 1 base, with 10 bases remaining between them. The DNA of the CDR3 is TGTGCCAGCAGCGTTTTGGACACTTCTGGAAACACCATATATTTT. This codes for CASSVLDTSGNTIYF.

J is TRBJ2-1 and V is TRBV6-2 or TRBV6-3; D gene ambiguous. Trimming left V 0 bases short and J 10 bases short, with 10 bases between. The CDR3 totals 13 residues. In germline, CDR1 is MNHEY, CDR2 SVGEGT. This CDR3 reads CASSYSSELEQFF. In nucleotides, the CDR3 is TGTGCCAGCAGTTACTCGTCGGAGTTAGAGCAGTTCTTC.

DNA for the CDR3: TGTGCCAGCAGCAAGACAGGGGACACGCAGTATTTT. Translation: CASSKTGDTQYF. The chain couples TRBV11-2 to TRBJ2-3; 8 bases align to TRBD1. CDR3 length: 12 amino acids. V dropped 5 bases and J dropped 9; count of bases not matched to a gene: 4. The germline V gene encodes CDR1 SGHAT and CDR2 FQNNGV.